A single sample is the source of the 23 T cell receptor beta chains below, sequenced in a study of T cells in women clearing cervical HPV infection. Profiled with immunoSEQ multiplex PCR; TCRdb holds only in-frame clones, not every one. This sample's table reports fewer than 50,000 clones. Specimen: blood buffy coat. Receptors were obtained from a woman aged 18-69 years with a cervical HPV16 infection that either progressed to CIN3+ or cleared (not recorded which).

Of note for this clone: The CDR3 end lies 3 residues beyond the end of the read and is filled in from the germline J gene. The chain joins TRBV20-1 to TRBJ2-5, with D possibly being TRBD1 or TRBD2 (5 bases each). The CDR3 length is 15 residues. V was trimmed by 4 bases and J by 2 bases, leaving 17 bases between them. CDR1 DFQATT and CDR2 SNEGSKA come from the germline V gene (reference sequence). CDR3 DNA, as far as it was read: TGCAGTGCTACCCCCAGGAGGACAACTCAAGAGACC. Protein product: CSATPRRTTQET. The whole CDR3 protein is CSATPRRTTQETQYF.

A note on this clone: The read terminates 3 residues before the CDR3 end, so the remaining end is supplied by the germline J gene. The chain joins TRBV30 to TRBJ1-5; TRBD1 is a possible D gene (5 bases). The CDR3 is made up of 16 amino acids. Trimming took off 1 base at V and 2 bases at J, with 15 bases between the two ends. Germline loops: CDR1 GTSNPN, CDR2 SVGIG (reference sequence). CDR3 loop: CAWSAHRPGGNQPQHF. Partial CDR3 DNA: TGTGCCTGGAGTGCCCATCGACCGGGGGGCAATCAGCCC.

As to this clone: The read terminates 3 residues before the CDR3 end, so the remaining end is supplied by the germline J gene. The chain links TRBV7-9 to TRBJ2-1, with TRBD2 identical over 9 bases. CDR1 is SEHNR, CDR2 FQNEAQ, per germline (reference sequence). V lost 6 bases, J lost 8 bases, and 11 bases stayed unmatched. This CDR3 has 15 residues. CDR3 sequence reads: CASSYRGSGSHEQFF. The DNA read from the CDR3 is TGTGCCAGCAGTTACCGAGGTAGCGGGAGCCATGAG.

Comment on this clone: Relative to the germline gene, one junction end is altered; a read error may explain this. The sequence runs out 3 residues before the end of the CDR3; the remainder is reconstructed from the germline J gene. Other nucleotide sequences in the sample specify the same CDR3. The chain carries TRBV6-1 and TRBJ1-2; TRBD1 aligns across 8 bases. The CDR3 has 14 residues. Germline CDR1 MNHNS, CDR2 SASEGT. Partial CDR3 DNA: TGTGCCAGCGGTGACAGGGGAGGAGGCTATGGG. Translating it yields CASGDRGGGYG. The complete CDR3 reads CASGDRGGGYGYTF.

In regard to this clone: The observed sequence ends 3 residues before the CDR3 terminus, with the missing tail filled in from the germline J gene. The chain uses TRBV5-6 and TRBJ1-4; a weak D match, TRBD1 (5 bases). Germline V lookup: CDR1 SGHDT, CDR2 YYEEEE. The CDR3 length is 15 residues. V lost 6 bases to trimming and J lost 3 bases, with 15 bases between them. CDR3 bases read: TGTGCCAGCACCCCGTCGAAGACAGCTAATGAAAAA. Amino acid sequence: CASTPSKTANEK. In full, the CDR3 reads CASTPSKTANEKLFF.

Worth noting for this clone: The read finishes 3 residues shy of the CDR3 end, and the germline J gene is used to complete it. This rearrangement joins TRBV20-1 to TRBJ2-4; D possibly corresponds to TRBD1 (6 bases). V gave up 2 bases and J gave up 5 bases, with 7 bases separating them. Germline V gene sequence: CDR1 DFQATT, CDR2 SNEGSKA (reference sequence). This CDR3 has 12 residues. The CDR3 reads CSARQGQNIQYF. The sequenced part of the CDR3 DNA is TGCAGTGCTAGACAGGGGCAAAACATT.

As for this clone: The DNA ends 3 residues before the CDR3 does, and the rest of the CDR3 is filled in from the germline J gene. The chain employs TRBV2 and TRBJ2-3; 8 nucleotides line up with TRBD1. Germline CDR1 SNHLY, CDR2 FYNNEI. V trimming: 6 bases; J trimming: 3 bases; junction bases outside the gene matches: 5. This CDR3 is built from 14 residues. The CDR3 DNA, read in part, is TGTGCCAGCAGGGCTGGACAGGGAACAGATACG. Translating gives CASRAGQGTDT. From start to end, the CDR3 is CASRAGQGTDTQYF.

As regards this clone: The sequence runs out 3 residues before the end of the CDR3; the remainder is reconstructed from the germline J gene. The V and J genes are TRBV5-1 and TRBJ2-2; a possible D gene is TRBD1 (6 bases). The CDR3 has 16 amino acids. V gave up 1 base and J gave up 5 bases, with 15 bases separating them. Germline CDR1 SGHRS, CDR2 YFSETQ. CDR3 amino acids: CASSLTSDSKTGELFF. CDR3 DNA (partial): TGCGCCAGCAGCTTGACTTCGGACAGTAAGACCGGGGAG.

Note on this clone: The read ends 3 residues before the CDR3 terminus; that terminus is restored from the germline J gene. The chain employs TRBV9 and TRBJ1-1, with 7 bases that match TRBD1. The germline gives CDR1 SGDLS, CDR2 YYNGEE. The CDR3 length is 14 residues. Trimming cost V 0 bases and J 6 bases; bases outside gene matches: 5. The CDR3: CASSVGGQGAEAFF. The part of the CDR3 DNA that was read is TGTGCCAGCAGCGTAGGGGGTCAGGGGGCTGAA. The variable domain in full, completed from reference TRBV9 and TRBJ1-1, reads DSGVTQTPKHLITATGQRVTLRCSPRSGDLSVYWYQQSLDQGLQFLIQYYNGEERAKGNILERFSAQQFPDLHSELNLSSLELGDSALYFCASSVGGQGAEAFFGQGTRLTVV.

Notes on this clone: The read finishes 3 residues shy of the CDR3 end, and the germline J gene is used to complete it. V gene TRBV19 combines with J gene TRBJ1-1; 9 nucleotides line up with TRBD1. The J segment lost 5 bases and the V segment lost 5 bases, leaving 12 bases of the junction unmatched. CDR3 length: 16 amino acids. The germline CDR1 and CDR2 sequences are LNHDA and SQIVND (reference sequence). The covered CDR3 bases are TGTGCCAGTAGTCTCCGGACAGGGGCAGGAGGAACTGAA. This gives the protein CASSLRTGAGGTE. The full CDR3 reads CASSLRTGAGGTEAFF.

Turning to this clone: Read coverage stops 3 residues before the CDR3 terminus; the germline J gene supplies the remainder. J is TRBJ2-2 and V is TRBV11-2; 9 bases are a match to TRBD1. CDR3 length: 15 residues. CDR1 and CDR2 (germline): SGHAT, FQNNGV. The DNA read from the CDR3 is TGTGCCAGCAGCCCGACAGGGGGAGAGGTCGGAAAG. Its protein product is CASSPTGGEVGK. Given in full, the CDR3 is CASSPTGGEVGKLFF.

A remark on this clone: The read gets to within 3 residues of the CDR3 end, and the germline J gene fills in the rest. The chain combines TRBV20-1 with TRBJ2-1, with 8 bases that match TRBD2. This CDR3 is built from 14 residues. From germline, CDR1 is DFQATT and CDR2 SNEGSKA (reference sequence). The V segment lost 6 bases and the J segment 9 bases; nucleotides outside the gene matches: 13. The CDR3 bases that were read are TGCAGTGCCCCCGGGACTAGGGCCCCCCGTGAG. Translated: CSAPGTRAPRE. The whole CDR3 sequence is CSAPGTRAPREQFF.

A remark on this clone: The CDR3 goes on 3 residues after the read ends, and that part is filled in from the germline J gene. The chain uses TRBV5-1 and TRBJ1-2, with D tentatively TRBD1 (5 bases). This CDR3 has 11 amino acids. CDR1 is SGHRS and CDR2 is YFSETQ in the germline V gene. CDR3 protein: CATSGRGGYTF. The CDR3 bases that were read are TGCGCCACCTCCGGGAGGGGCGGC. The complete variable domain, with remaining parts taken from reference TRBV5-1 and TRBJ1-2, reads KAGVTQTPRYLIKTRGQQVTLSCSPISGHRSVSWYQQTPGQGLQFLFEYFSETQRNKGNFPGRFSGRQFSNSRSEMNVSTLELGDSALYLCATSGRGGYTFGSGTRLTVV.

On this clone: The read comes to an end 3 residues before the CDR3 does, leaving the germline J gene to fill in the end. The chain has TRBV20-1 and TRBJ1-3; 7 positions agree with TRBD1. Trimming cost V 3 bases and J 3 bases; bases outside gene matches: 5. The CDR3 runs to 14 residues. In germline, CDR1 is DFQATT, CDR2 SNEGSKA (reference sequence). The sequenced part of the CDR3 DNA is TGCAGTGCTAGCAGTACAGGGGATGGAAACACC. Translation gives CSASSTGDGNT. The CDR3 as a whole reads CSASSTGDGNTIYF.

Remarks on this clone: The read is 3 residues too short to cover the CDR3 end, so that end is filled in from the germline J gene. This chain joins TRBV11-3 and TRBJ2-5, with a weak D call TRBD2 (5 bases). The germline CDR1 and CDR2 sequences are SGHNT and YENEEA. The ends were cut back, 3 bases at V and 1 base at J, with 6 bases in the middle. The CDR3 is 13 amino acids. The CDR3 is CASSFGLQETQYF. Incomplete CDR3 DNA: TGTGCCAGCAGCTTTGGACTCCAAGAGACC.

About this clone: The read halts 3 residues ahead of the CDR3 end, with the missing end drawn from the germline J gene. V usage is TRBV2 and J usage is TRBJ1-5; D not resolved. There are 15 residues in the CDR3. V lost 5 bases and J 0 bases, leaving 11 bases between the germline ends. Germline CDR1 and CDR2: SNHLY and FYNNEI. The sequenced part of the CDR3 DNA is TGTGCCAGCAGTACAGAATTCTTTAGCAATCAGCCC. The encoded protein is CASSTEFFSNQP. The entire CDR3 is CASSTEFFSNQPQHF.

About this clone itself: The CDR3 extends 3 residues past the end of the read, so its final part is completed from the germline J gene. The chain joins TRBV20-1 to TRBJ2-7, with D possibly TRBD1 on 5 matching bases. The CDR3 covers 12 residues. The germline V and J ends were trimmed by 4 bases and 3 bases, with 10 bases remaining between them. Germline V CDR1 and CDR2: DFQATT, SNEGSKA (reference sequence). The part of the CDR3 DNA that was read is TGCAGTGCTATCGCCAGGGTCTACGAG. Its translation is CSAIARVYE. The entire CDR3 protein is CSAIARVYEQYF.

The CDR3 sequence: CSAALAAAKNIQYF. Incomplete CDR3 DNA: TGCAGTGCGGCATTAGCGGCAGCCAAAAACATT. The chain links TRBV20-1 to TRBJ2-4, with D perhaps matching TRBD2 (6 bases). The observed sequence ends 3 residues before the CDR3 terminus, with the missing tail filled in from the germline J gene. The ends were cut back, 6 bases at V and 0 bases at J, with 12 bases in the middle. The CDR3 runs to 14 residues. CDR1 and CDR2 (germline): DFQATT, SNEGSKA (reference sequence).

Notes on this clone: The CDR3 end lies 3 residues beyond the end of the read and is filled in from the germline J gene. V and J are TRBV5-5 and TRBJ2-7, with 12 bases aligning to TRBD2. The CDR3 loop spans 15 amino acids. The ends lost 4 bases at V and 4 bases at J; junction bases unmatched: 6. Germline CDR1 and CDR2: SGHKS and YYEKEE (reference sequence). The sequenced CDR3 bases are TGTGCCAGCAGCCGACGGACTAGCGGGGAATACGAG. This translates into CASSRRTSGEYE. The whole CDR3 protein is CASSRRTSGEYEQYF.

A remark on this clone: Coverage ceases 3 residues before the CDR3 finishes, and the germline J gene fills in the end. The J gene is TRBJ2-5, the V gene TRBV29-1; TRBD1 is a possible D gene (5 bases). The length of the CDR3 is 13 residues. CDR1 is SQVTM, CDR2 ANQGSEA, per germline. Between the trimmed V and J ends, which lost 4 bases and 3 bases, there was a span of 12 bases. CDR3 DNA (partial): TGCAGCGTTGCTAGGGGCAATAAAGAGACC. Protein product: CSVARGNKET. Given in full, the CDR3 is CSVARGNKETQYF. The full variable domain, in which reference TRBV29-1 and TRBJ2-5 provide the parts outside the CDR3, is SAVISQKPSRDICQRGTSLTIQCQVDSQVTMMFWYRQQPGQSLTLIATANQGSEATYESGFVIDKFPISRPNLTFSTLTVSNMSPEDSSIYLCSVARGNKETQYFGPGTRLLVL.

As for this clone: The CDR3 goes on 3 residues after the read ends, and that part is filled in from the germline J gene. This chain uses TRBV18 with TRBJ1-3; a weak D match, TRBD1 (6 bases). Trimming shortened V by 1 base and J by 1 base, and 17 bases separated the two germline ends. Germline V gives CDR1 KGHSH, CDR2 LQKENI. The CDR3 totals 18 residues. The covered CDR3 bases are TGTGCCAGCTCACCACTTCTTTCCAGGGGTCTATCTGGAAACACC. Translated: CASSPLLSRGLSGNT. The whole CDR3 sequence is CASSPLLSRGLSGNTIYF.

Regarding this clone: The CDR3 end lies 3 residues beyond the end of the read and is filled in from the germline J gene. V gene TRBV7-2 combines with J gene TRBJ2-3; 12 bases line up with TRBD2. This CDR3 region has 15 residues. V lost 5 bases to trimming and J lost 4 bases; unmatched junction nucleotides: 4. The germline V gene has CDR1 SGHTA and CDR2 FQGNSA. The CDR3 loop is CASSRLAGAPDTQYF. The sequenced part of the CDR3 DNA is TGTGCCAGCAGCAGACTAGCGGGAGCCCCAGATACG.

With respect to this clone: With the read ending 3 residues before the CDR3 end, the germline J gene is used to fill in that end. The V gene is TRBV7-2, the J gene TRBJ2-7, with D tentatively TRBD1 (5 bases). Trimming stripped 2 bases from V and 3 bases from J, with 8 bases between. The germline gives CDR1 SGHTA, CDR2 FQGNSA. The CDR3 sequence is 13 residues long. The CDR3 region is CASSLNRIYEQYF. The CDR3 bases that were read are TGTGCCAGCAGCTTAAACAGGATCTACGAG.